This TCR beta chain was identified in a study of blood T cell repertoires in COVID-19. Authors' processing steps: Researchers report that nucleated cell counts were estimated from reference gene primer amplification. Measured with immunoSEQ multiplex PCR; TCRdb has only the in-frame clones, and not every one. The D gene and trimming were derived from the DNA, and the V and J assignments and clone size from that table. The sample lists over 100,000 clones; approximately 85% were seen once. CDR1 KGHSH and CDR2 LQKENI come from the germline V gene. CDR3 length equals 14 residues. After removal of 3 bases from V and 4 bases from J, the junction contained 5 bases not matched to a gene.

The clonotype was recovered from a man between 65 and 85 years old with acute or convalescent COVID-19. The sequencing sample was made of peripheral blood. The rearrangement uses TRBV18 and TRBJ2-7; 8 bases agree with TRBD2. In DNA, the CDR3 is TGTGCCAGCTCACCGGGGCGGGAGGTGTACGAGCAGTACTTC. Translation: CASSPGREVYEQYF.